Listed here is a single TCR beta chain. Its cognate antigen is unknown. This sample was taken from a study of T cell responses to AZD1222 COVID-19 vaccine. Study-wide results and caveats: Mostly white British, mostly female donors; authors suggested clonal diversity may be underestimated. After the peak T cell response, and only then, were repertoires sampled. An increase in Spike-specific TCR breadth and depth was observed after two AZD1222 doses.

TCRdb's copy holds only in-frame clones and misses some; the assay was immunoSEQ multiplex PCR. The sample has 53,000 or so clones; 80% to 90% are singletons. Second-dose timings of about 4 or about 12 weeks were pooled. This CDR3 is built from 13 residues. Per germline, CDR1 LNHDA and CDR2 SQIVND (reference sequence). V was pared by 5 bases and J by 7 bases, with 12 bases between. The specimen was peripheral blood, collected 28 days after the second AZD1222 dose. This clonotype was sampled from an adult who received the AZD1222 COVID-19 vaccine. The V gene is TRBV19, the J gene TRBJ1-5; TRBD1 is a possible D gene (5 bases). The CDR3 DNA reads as TGTGCCAGTAGTTACGACAGAGGGCAGCCCCAGCATTTT. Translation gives CASSYDRGQPQHF.